This TCR beta chain was sequenced for a study of blood T cell repertoires in COVID-19. The study drew participants aged about 18 to 95 years from around 24 US areas. This CDR3 comprises 14 residues. Trimming shortened V by 1 base and J by 8 bases, and 14 bases separated the two germline ends. Germline V gene lookup returns CDR1 SGHTA and CDR2 FQGNSA. Profiling relied on immunoSEQ multiplex PCR, and the TCRdb table lists in-frame clones only, not all of them. The table has about 180,000 clones, 84% seen once. V usage is TRBV7-2 and J usage is TRBJ1-2, with D possibly matching TRBD1 (6 bases). The source material was PBMCs or T cells enriched from blood (not recorded which). The receptor comes from a man aged 50 or older who had recovered from COVID-19. As DNA, the CDR3 is TGTGCCAGCAGCTTAGGCGGGGGGGCGGGGGGCTACACCTTC. Encoded protein: CASSLGGGAGGYTF.